This TCR beta chain originates from a study of shared clonotypes between healthy human individuals (dated by TCRdb to about 2020). A note on the overall study: The cohort comprised two women and three men aged 18 to 49 years. Per donor, three plates each were used for CD4 naive and CD4 memory, two for CD8 naive, and one for CD8 memory. To estimate repertoire size and how much clonotype sharing occurs between individuals, the study deeply sequenced the blood TCR repertoires of roughly 5 healthy adults. Libraries were prepared and TCR repertoires were sequenced by different laboratories using diverse techniques, in order to increase sequencing depth and limit assay-specific biases. Between about 0.85 and 8.9 billion PBMCs per donor were obtained by leukapheresis. The research as a whole found: Pairwise subsampling led to the expectation that sequencing depth would affect the degree of clonotype sharing among donors. The genetic and exposure-history diversity represented was limited by the small number of donors. Across four donors, approximately 5% of naive CD4, over 3% of naive CD8, about 2.3% of memory CD4, and 0.4% to 0.45% of memory CD8 clonotypes were shared. Compared with non-shared clonotypes, clonotypes shared by all four sorted-subset donors had higher generation probabilities. Estimated clonotype richness was generally larger for naive than for memory subsets. Incomplete sequencing was indicated by rarefaction of sorted-subset datasets, despite the large sequencing depth. Sampling was limited to blood, and TCR repertoires in tissue likely differ from TCR repertoires in blood.

A note on this clone: The antigen this receptor binds is unknown. No much larger clone exists at a distance of one base, and base qualities are not known.

The V end loses 4 bases and the J end loses 2 bases, and a stretch of 15 bases separates them. The germline V gene sets CDR1 to KGHSH and CDR2 to LQKENI. From the cysteine through the phenylalanine, the CDR3 covers 16 amino acids. The CDR3 DNA has 48 bases and is translated from base 1. The donors were healthy, HIV-negative adults who had no recently reported acute infections or vaccinations. Only Caucasian adults living in Nashville, Tennessee, USA were represented among the donors. CD4+ T cells were enriched through magnetic negative selection, after which naive cells were positively selected on CD45RA and the remaining negative fraction served as the memory subset. Blood was collected by leukapheresis, and PBMCs were isolated by Ficoll-Histopaque density gradient centrifugation and then cryopreserved in liquid nitrogen vapor phase. Analytical flow cytometry was used to check the purity and quantity of every magnetically sorted T cell population. From each sorted fraction, genomic DNA was isolated and quantified by UV absorbance on a Nanodrop 2000c.

Using the deep immunoSEQ assay, multiplex PCR amplified TCR CDR3 regions from genomic DNA. For each cell subset, the extracted genomic DNA was distributed evenly across all wells of several immunoSEQ 96-well plates, and each plate served as one replicate. Each replicate PCR for sorted subsets received around 200 ng genomic DNA, equal to some 32,000 T cell genomes. Purified libraries were measured with a Qubit 3.0 fluorometer, size-checked on a Bioanalyzer 2100, and measured again with the KAPA Library Quantification kit. A separate single-read 150-cycle Illumina NextSeq 550 flow cell was used to sequence each immunoSEQ 96-well plate. On the authors' methods: Because only junctional sequences without quality scores were contained in the immunoSEQ output, filtering matching that applied to full-length reads could not be performed. To assign V/J genes and CDR3, sequences were annotated against IMGT germline references using PyIR, a Python wrapper for IgBLAST v1.9. Reads were removed for weak V/J assignments (E-value above 1e-6), missing CDR3, stop codons, out-of-frame junctions, or ambiguous translated residues. V3J clonotypes were defined by identical inferred V gene, J gene, and CDR3 amino acid sequence. Percentage overlap between repertoires was calculated by dividing the number of shared unique clonotypes by the size of the smaller repertoire. Three approaches were used to assess repertoire richness: RTK rarefaction, the Chao1 estimator, and Recon v2.1 estimates of unobserved clonotypes. For all TCRbeta clonotypes obtained by the gDNA method from a handful of donors, generation probabilities were computed with OLGA. As stored in TCRdb, this immuneACCESS dataset retains in-frame rearrangements with V and J assigned. A fraction of the clones does not appear; measured against another copy, unresolved V genes explain less than half of the discrepancy, and the remainder lacks a known reason. V and J calls and clone size come straight from that table; D and trimming were deduced from the DNA. The table for this sample lists about 1 million clones; 60% to 80% of them were counted only once. About 1.5% of the sample goes to the ten largest clones.

This TCR was sampled from a man aged 18 to 30 in good health. Sequences were obtained from memory CD4+ T cells sorted from blood. The cell subset or site label for this specimen denotes: CD45RA-negative fraction. Rearrangement joined TRBV18 to TRBJ1-5; the D gene remains uncertain. The DNA is TGTGCCAGCTCACGTTCACCCCGGACGGGCAATCAGCCCCAGCATTTT. This translates into CASSRSPRTGNQPQHF.